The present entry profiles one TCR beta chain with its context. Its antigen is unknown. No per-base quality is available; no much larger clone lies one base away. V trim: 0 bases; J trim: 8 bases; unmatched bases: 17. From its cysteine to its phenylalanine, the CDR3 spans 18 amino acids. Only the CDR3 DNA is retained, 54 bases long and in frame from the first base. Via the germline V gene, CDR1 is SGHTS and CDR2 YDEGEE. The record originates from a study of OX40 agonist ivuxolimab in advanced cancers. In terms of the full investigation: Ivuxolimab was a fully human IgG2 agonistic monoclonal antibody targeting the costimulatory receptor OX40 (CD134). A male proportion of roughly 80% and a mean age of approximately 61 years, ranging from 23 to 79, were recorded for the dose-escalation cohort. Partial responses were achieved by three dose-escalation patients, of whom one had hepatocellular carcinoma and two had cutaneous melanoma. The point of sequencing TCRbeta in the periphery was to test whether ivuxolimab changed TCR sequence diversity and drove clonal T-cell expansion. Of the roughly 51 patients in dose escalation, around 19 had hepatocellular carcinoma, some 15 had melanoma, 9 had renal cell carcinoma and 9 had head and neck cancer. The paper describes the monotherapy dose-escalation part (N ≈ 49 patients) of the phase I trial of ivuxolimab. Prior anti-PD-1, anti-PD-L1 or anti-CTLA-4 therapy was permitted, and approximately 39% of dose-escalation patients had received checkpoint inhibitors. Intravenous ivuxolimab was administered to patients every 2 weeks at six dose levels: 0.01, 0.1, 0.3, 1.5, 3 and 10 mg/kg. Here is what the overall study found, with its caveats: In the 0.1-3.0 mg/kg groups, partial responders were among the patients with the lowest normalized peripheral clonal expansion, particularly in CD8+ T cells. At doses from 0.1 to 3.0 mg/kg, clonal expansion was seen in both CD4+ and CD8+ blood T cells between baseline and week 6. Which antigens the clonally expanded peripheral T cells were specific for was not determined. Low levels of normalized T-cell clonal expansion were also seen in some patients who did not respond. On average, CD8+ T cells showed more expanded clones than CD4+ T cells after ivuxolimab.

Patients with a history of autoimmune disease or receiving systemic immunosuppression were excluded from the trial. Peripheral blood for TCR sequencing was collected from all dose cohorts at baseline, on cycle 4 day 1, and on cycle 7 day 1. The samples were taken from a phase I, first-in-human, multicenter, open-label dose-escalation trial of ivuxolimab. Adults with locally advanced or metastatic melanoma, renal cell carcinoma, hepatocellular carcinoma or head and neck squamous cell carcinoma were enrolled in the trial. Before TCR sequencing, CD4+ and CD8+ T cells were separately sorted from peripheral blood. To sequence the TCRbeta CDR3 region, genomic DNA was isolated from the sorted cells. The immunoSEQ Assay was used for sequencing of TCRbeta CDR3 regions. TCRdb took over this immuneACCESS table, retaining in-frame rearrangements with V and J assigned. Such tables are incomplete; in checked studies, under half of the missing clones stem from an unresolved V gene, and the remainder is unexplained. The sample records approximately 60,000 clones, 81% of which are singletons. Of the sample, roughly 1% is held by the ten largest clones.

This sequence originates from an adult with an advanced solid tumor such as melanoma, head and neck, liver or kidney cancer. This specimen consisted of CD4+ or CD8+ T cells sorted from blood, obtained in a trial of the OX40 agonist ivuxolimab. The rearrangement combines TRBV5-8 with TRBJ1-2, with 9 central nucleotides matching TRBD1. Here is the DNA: TGTGCCAGCAGCTTGGCCGAATGGGGAACAGGGGGCGCGCGGGGCTACACCTTC. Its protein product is CASSLAEWGTGGARGYTF.